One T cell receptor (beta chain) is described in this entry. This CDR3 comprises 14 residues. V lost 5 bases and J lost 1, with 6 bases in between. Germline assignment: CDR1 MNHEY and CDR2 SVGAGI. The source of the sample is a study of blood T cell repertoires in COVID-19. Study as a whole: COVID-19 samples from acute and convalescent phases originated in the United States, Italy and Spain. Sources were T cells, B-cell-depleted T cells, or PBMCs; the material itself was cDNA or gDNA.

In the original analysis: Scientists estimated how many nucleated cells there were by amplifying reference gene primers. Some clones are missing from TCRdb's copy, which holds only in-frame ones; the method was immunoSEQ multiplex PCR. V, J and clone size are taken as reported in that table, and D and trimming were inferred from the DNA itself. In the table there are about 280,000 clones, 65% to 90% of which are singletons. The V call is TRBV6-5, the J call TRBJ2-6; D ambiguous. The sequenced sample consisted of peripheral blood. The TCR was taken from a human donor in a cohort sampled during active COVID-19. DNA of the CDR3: TGTGCCAGCAGTAGCGAATCTGGGGCCAACGTCCTGACTTTC. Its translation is CASSSESGANVLTF.